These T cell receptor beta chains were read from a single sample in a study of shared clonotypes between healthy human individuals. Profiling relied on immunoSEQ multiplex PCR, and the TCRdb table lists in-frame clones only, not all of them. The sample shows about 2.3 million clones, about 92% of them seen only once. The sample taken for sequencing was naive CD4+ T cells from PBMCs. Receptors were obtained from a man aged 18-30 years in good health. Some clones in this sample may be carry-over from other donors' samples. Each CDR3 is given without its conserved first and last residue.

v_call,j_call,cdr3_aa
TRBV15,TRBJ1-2,ATSRDWRAQGSYYGYT
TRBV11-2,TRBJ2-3,ASSLAGRVTDTQY
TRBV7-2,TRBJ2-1,ASSRRRELAYNEQF
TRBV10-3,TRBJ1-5,AISQSGTGDQPQH
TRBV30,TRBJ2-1,AWRGLAGGQLSYNEQF
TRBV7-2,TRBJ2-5,ASSPRQGVGETQY
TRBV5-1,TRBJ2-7,ASSFQGDEQY
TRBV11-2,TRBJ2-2,ASIPVVAGELF
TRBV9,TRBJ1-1,ASSVDGENTEAF
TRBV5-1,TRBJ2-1,ASSPGTSGANEQF
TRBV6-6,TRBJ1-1,ASTTRETEAF
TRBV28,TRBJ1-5,ASSLSSARYSNQPQH
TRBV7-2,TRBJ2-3,ASSLATTDTQY
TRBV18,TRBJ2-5,ASSPDRGQVQETQY
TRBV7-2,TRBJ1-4,ASSSPPREKLF
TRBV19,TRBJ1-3,ASIAPQGASGNTIY